This T cell receptor (beta chain) was captured in a study of Graves' ophthalmopathy and Graves' hyperthyroidism (dated by TCRdb to the late 2010s). Describing the broader study: Peripheral blood was collected at initial diagnosis, prior to any treatment. To explore V-J signatures distinguishing ophthalmopathy from hyperthyroidism, a discovery set of around 97 patients (roughly 42 ophthalmopathy, about 57 stable hyperthyroidism) was enrolled. For training and testing, the 100 or so patients in the discovery cohort were randomly divided in a 7:3 ratio. After sampling, hyperthyroidism patients received methimazole starting at 30 mg daily, and ophthalmopathy patients received high-dose intravenous methylprednisolone. In total, approximately 130 blood samples were TCR-sequenced: approximately 42 ophthalmopathy, some 80 hyperthyroidism and approximately 17 hyperthyroidism-to-ophthalmopathy patients. An independent validation cohort was composed of about 20 hyperthyroidism patients and 15 to 17 patients who later progressed from hyperthyroidism to ophthalmopathy. The study used TCR beta repertoire signatures to distinguish Graves' ophthalmopathy from Graves' hyperthyroidism and to predict progression to ophthalmopathy. T-cell repertoires of thyroid tissue and blood were compared in more than five hyperthyroidism patients. The research as a whole found: In validation, the model predicted ophthalmopathy progression with more than 55% sensitivity and roughly 72% specificity; 12 predicted patients were CT-confirmed with GO in a median of approximately six months. Ophthalmopathy was separated from stable hyperthyroidism by the 13-signature model with more than 85% sensitivity and roughly 82% specificity in cross-validation and with 80%/75% in the test set. Sample size was not statistically predetermined, and group allocation was not concealed from the investigators. Among expanded thyroid clonotypes with frequency above 0.001, most also showed up in blood, which suggests that blood repertoires may reflect the thyroid immune response.

For repertoire sequencing, TCR beta CDR3 regions were amplified from RNA transcripts. A first-round RT-PCR used HTBI primers with the Qiagen OneStep RT-PCR kit, followed by a second-round multiplex PCR, size selection and purification. Libraries were sequenced on an Illumina HiSeq2000 using paired-end 100 bp reads. In the original analysis: SOAPnuke was used to process the reads, removing any read that contained adapters or uncalled bases, had a mean Phred below 15, or lacked an exact match to the constant primer or identifier. COPE v1.2.5 was used to merge high-quality paired reads. Each unique nucleotide sequence was defined as a clonotype, and clonotypes were aligned to IMGT TRB V, D and J references with MiTCR v1.1. Only V-J combinations with frequency above 0.0001 were analysed, covering approximately 99% of repertoires. For each V-J combination, a TCR clonal expansion and chaos score was defined as F50 clonal expansion divided by the chaos observed in the TCRdist matrix. Welch's t-statistics and random forest were used to narrow the features down to more than 10 V-J combinations, which were then fed into a naive Bayes classifier. Thyroid-blood repertoire similarity was quantified with the Morisita-Horn index. TCRdb applied fastp at Q25 and MiXCR to the public reads, then kept only in-frame beta chains. Identical CDR3 protein sequences are pooled into one entry, listed with their most common genes and DNA. The V and J calls follow TCRdb's processing rather than the paper's. Present in this sample are approximately 480,000 distinct CDR3 sequences, approximately 15% of which were seen just once. 9.5% to 10% of the sample is taken by the ten largest.

Ophthalmopathy patients were characterized by moderately to severely active disease, a Clinical Activity Score of at least 3, a NOSPECS grade of at least 4, and a disease duration under 3 months. Patients were excluded if they had other autoimmune diseases, uncontrolled infections, pregnancy or lactation. Clinical symptoms, serum thyroxine, TRAb, thyroid ultrasound and orbital computed tomography formed the basis of the diagnosis. Using Ficoll-Paque density gradient centrifugation, PBMCs were isolated from 9.5 to 10 ml of fresh peripheral blood. Total RNA was extracted with Trizol reagent and quality-checked on an Agilent 2100 Bioanalyzer. Comment on this clonotype: This clone's antigen is unknown. No clone much larger than this one lies a single base away; base qualities are absent.

The cysteine opens and the phenylalanine closes a CDR3 of 14 amino acids. Only the CDR3 region is kept as DNA, spanning 42 bases read in frame from base 1. The trim is 5 bases for V and 1 base for J, with a gap of 12 bases between the germline ends. The V and J segments used are TRBV12-3 or TRBV12-4 and TRBJ2-7, with no confidently assigned D gene. This clonotype was sampled from a young woman with Graves' ophthalmopathy. Donor details come from another sample of the same person, matched by shared clones. Sequencing was performed on blood. The DNA reads TGTGCCAGCAGTGCCCTGGCCAGATCCTACGAGCAGTACTTC. The encoded protein is CASSALARSYEQYF.